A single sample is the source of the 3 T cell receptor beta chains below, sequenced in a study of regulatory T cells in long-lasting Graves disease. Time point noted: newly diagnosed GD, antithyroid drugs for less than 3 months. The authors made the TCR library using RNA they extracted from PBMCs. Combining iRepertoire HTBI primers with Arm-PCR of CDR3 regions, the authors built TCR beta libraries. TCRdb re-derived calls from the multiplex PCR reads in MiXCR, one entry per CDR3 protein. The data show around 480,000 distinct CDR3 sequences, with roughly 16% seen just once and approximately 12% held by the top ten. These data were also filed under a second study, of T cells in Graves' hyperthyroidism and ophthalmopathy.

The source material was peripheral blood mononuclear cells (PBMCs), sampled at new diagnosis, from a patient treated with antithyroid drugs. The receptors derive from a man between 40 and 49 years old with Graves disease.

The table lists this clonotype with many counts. The CDR3 loop is CASSHSGAVYF. The CDR3 DNA reads as TGTGCCAGCAGCCATTCAGGGGCGGTGTACTTC. The chain has TRBV3-1 and TRBJ2-7; possibly TRBD1 for D (6 bases). V gave up 3 bases and J gave up 12 bases, with 12 bases separating them. Per germline, CDR1 LGHDT and CDR2 YNNKEL (reference sequence). This CDR3 spans 11 amino acids.

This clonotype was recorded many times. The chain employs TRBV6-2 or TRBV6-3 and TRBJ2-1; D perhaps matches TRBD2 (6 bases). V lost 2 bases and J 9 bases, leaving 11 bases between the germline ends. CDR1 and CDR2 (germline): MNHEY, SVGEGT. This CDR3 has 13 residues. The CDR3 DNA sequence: TGTGCCAGCAGTTACCGGCGGGAAGGTGAGCAGTTCTTC. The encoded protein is CASSYRREGEQFF.

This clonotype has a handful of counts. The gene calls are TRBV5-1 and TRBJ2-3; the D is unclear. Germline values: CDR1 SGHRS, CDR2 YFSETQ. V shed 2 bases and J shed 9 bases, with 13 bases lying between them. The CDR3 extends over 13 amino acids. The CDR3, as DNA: TGCGCCAGCAGCTTTGCGCCCCCGGAAACGCAGTATTTT. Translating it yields CASSFAPPETQYF.